This T cell receptor beta chain originates from a study of cytomegalovirus exposure and HLA in healthy donors. Study outcomes and limitations: Rarity characterized most TCR sequences, yet some public TCRs appeared in many donors. In the 120 validation repertoires, 85% to 95% of cluster scores exceeded 0, per a later analysis.

On this clone: No antigen is known for it.

After removal of 4 bases from V and 0 bases from J, the junction contained 8 bases not matched to a gene. Looked up from germline, CDR1 is SNHLY and CDR2 is FYNNEI. The CDR3 extends over 17 amino acids. The table came from immunoSEQ multiplex PCR; TCRdb's copy has only in-frame clones and leaves some out. The sample records 160,000 or so clones, around 85% being singletons. Material for sequencing was PBMCs. This chain uses TRBV2 with TRBJ1-5, with 8 bases that match TRBD1. This receptor was identified in a man aged 25-45 years in good health and CMV-seropositive. CDR3 protein: CASSVQGAWNSNQPQHF. CDR3 sequence (DNA): TGTGCCAGCAGTGTCCAGGGGGCTTGGAATAGCAATCAGCCCCAGCATTTT.